This T cell receptor (beta chain) is from a study of T cell responses to AZD1222 COVID-19 vaccine. The table came from immunoSEQ multiplex PCR; TCRdb's copy has only in-frame clones and leaves some out. The sample lists under 150,000 clones, more than 85% occurring once. CDR3 length: 13 residues. Trimming pared 2 bases from V and 1 base from J, leaving 5 bases between. Germline V gene data show CDR1 as SGHAT and CDR2 as FQNNGV. This sequence was found in an adult in good health. The chain uses TRBV11-2 and TRBJ1-1; no reliable D call. The sample consisted of peripheral blood, taken on day 0 of AZD1222 vaccination. The CDR3 sequence is CASSLRENTEAFF. The CDR3 DNA is TGTGCCAGCAGCTTACGGGAGAACACTGAAGCTTTCTTT.